These 19 T cell receptor beta chains were sequenced from one sample in a study of T-cell memory formation after mild COVID-19. MiXCR, applied by TCRdb to the 5' RACE reads, yields one record per CDR3 protein. The data show some 340,000 distinct CDR3 sequences, 10% to 15% seen once. Sequenced material: PBMCs or a T cell subset sorted from them (not recorded which). The receptors here all came from a man aged 18 to 30 who had mild COVID-19 (a few samples of this study predate the infection). Cell type and time point are not known.

The chain joins TRBV25-1 to TRBJ1-2, with 11 bases identical to TRBD1. Germline loops: CDR1 MGHDK, CDR2 SYGVNS. V was pared by 3 bases and J by 7 bases, with 7 bases of the junction left unmatched. This CDR3 has 15 amino acids. The chain's CDR3 is CASSDPGTGGFGYTF. Here the CDR3 DNA reads TGTGCCAGCAGTGACCCCGGGACAGGGGGTTTTGGCTACACCTTC.

The chain's CDR3 is CAAALDGRYNSPLHF. The CDR3 DNA sequence: TGTGCCGCCGCCCTCGACGGCAGGTATAATTCACCCCTCCACTTT. The rearrangement uses TRBV28 and TRBJ1-6; the D is unclear. In germline, CDR1 is MDHEN, CDR2 SYDVKM. The V and J ends lost 11 bases and 4 bases respectively, with 18 bases between them. The length of the CDR3 is 15 residues.

This clonotype came up once. The CDR3 region has the DNA TGTGCCAGTAGTATAAGCGTAGGCCCTGAAGCTTTCTTT. This codes for CASSISVGPEAFF. The V and J genes are TRBV19 and TRBJ1-1; D is ambiguous. This CDR3 is built from 13 residues. Trimming removed 2 bases from V and 6 bases from J, with 10 bases in between. Germline CDR1 and CDR2: LNHDA and SQIVND (reference sequence).

Only one count was recorded for this clonotype. The rearrangement links TRBV6-6 to TRBJ1-5, with 9 bases lining up with TRBD1. V lost 5 bases, J lost 6 bases, and 5 bases stayed unmatched. The CDR3 has 14 amino acids. CDR1 and CDR2 from the germline V gene are MNHNY and SVGAGI (reference sequence). DNA for the CDR3: TGTGCCAGCAGTGGGGACAGGGACTTTCAGCCCCAGCATTTT. Its translation is CASSGDRDFQPQHF.

This clonotype occurred a few times. The chain has TRBV20-1 and TRBJ2-7; D call uncertain. The germline V and J ends were trimmed by 3 bases and 2 bases, with 14 bases remaining between them. The CDR3 length is 14 residues. Germline V lookup: CDR1 DFQATT, CDR2 SNEGSKA (reference sequence). The CDR3 coding sequence is TGCAGTGCTAGTGGGGTGGGAACCCCCTACGAGCAGTACTTC. Protein product: CSASGVGTPYEQYF.

This clonotype came up a few times. The chain has TRBV12-3 or TRBV12-4 and TRBJ2-3, with a weak D call TRBD2 (5 bases). V shed 3 bases and J shed 7 bases, with 11 bases lying between them. The CDR3 runs 13 residues. The chain's CDR3 is CASSFEGLNTQYF. The CDR3 DNA reads as TGTGCCAGCAGTTTTGAGGGATTAAATACGCAGTATTTT.

The chain is built from TRBV11-2 and TRBJ2-3; D may be TRBD1 or TRBD2 (7 bases each). The germline V and J ends were trimmed by 1 base and 2 bases, with 13 bases remaining between them. This CDR3 is 16 amino acids long. Germline-derived CDR1 and CDR2 are SGHAT and FQNNGV. CDR3 region: CASSLVAGGATDTQYF. CDR3 coding DNA: TGTGCCAGCAGCTTAGTCGCAGGGGGGGCCACAGATACGCAGTATTTT.

This clonotype turned up a few times. The chain joins TRBV29-1 to TRBJ1-4; D unclear. The CDR3 sequence is 11 residues long. Germline V gives CDR1 SQVTM, CDR2 ANQGSEA. Trimming left V 5 bases short and J 8 bases short, with 9 bases between. The CDR3 here is CSVSGPEKLFF. The CDR3 DNA reads TGCAGCGTTTCCGGGCCCGAAAAACTGTTTTTT.

The chain has TRBV5-1 and TRBJ2-1, with D tentatively TRBD2 (5 bases). Trimming pared 7 bases from V and 2 bases from J, leaving 16 bases between. The CDR3 loop spans 15 amino acids. Germline CDR1 SGHRS, CDR2 YFSETQ. The CDR3 DNA reads as TGCGCCAGCGGACTGGTTGGCGCGGCCTACAATGAGCAGTTCTTC. Its translation: CASGLVGAAYNEQFF. Supplemented by reference TRBV5-1 and TRBJ2-1, the full variable domain reads KAGVTQTPRYLIKTRGQQVTLSCSPISGHRSVSWYQQTPGQGLQFLFEYFSETQRNKGNFPGRFSGRQFSNSRSEMNVSTLELGDSALYLCASGLVGAAYNEQFFGPGTRLTVL.

The gene calls are TRBV14 and TRBJ1-2, with 8 bases identical to TRBD1. The germline V gene has CDR1 SGHDN and CDR2 FVKESK. The CDR3 totals 13 residues. Trimming at V came to 4 bases and at J to 6 bases, leaving 4 bases not matched to a gene. The CDR3 spells CASSPRTGHGYTF. The CDR3 DNA sequence: TGTGCCAGCAGCCCGAGGACAGGGCATGGCTACACCTTC.

This clonotype was detected many times. V usage is TRBV6-5 and J usage is TRBJ2-1; D uncertain. Trimming stripped 7 bases from V and 5 bases from J, with 21 bases between. The CDR3 length is 16 residues. From germline, CDR1 is MNHEY and CDR2 SVGAGI. CDR3 DNA sequence: TGTGCCAGCACCCTAACTCCATATACCAGGAACAATGAGCAGTTCTTC. Amino acids: CASTLTPYTRNNEQFF.

This clonotype has only a few counts. The chain joins TRBV29-1 to TRBJ2-3; D possibly uses TRBD1 or TRBD2 (5 bases each). The germline gives CDR1 SQVTM, CDR2 ANQGSEA. The V end lost 3 bases, the J end lost 3 bases, and 13 bases lay between the germline ends. The CDR3 extends over 14 amino acids. The DNA for the CDR3 is TGCAGCGTTGATCTACGAGGGGTTACAGATACGCAGTATTTT. Translation: CSVDLRGVTDTQYF.

This clonotype was counted a few times. The chain couples TRBV9 to TRBJ2-1; 10 nucleotides line up with TRBD2. Germline-derived CDR1 and CDR2 are SGDLS and YYNGEE. The CDR3 extends over 15 amino acids. Losses at the gene ends were 6 bases for V and 7 bases for J; bases not matched to a gene: 10. The CDR3 DNA is TGTGCCAGCACTTCAAAGAGCGGGGGGGTAAATGAGCAGTTCTTC. Its protein is CASTSKSGGVNEQFF. The full variable domain, completed using reference TRBV9 and TRBJ2-1, is DSGVTQTPKHLITATGQRVTLRCSPRSGDLSVYWYQQSLDQGLQFLIQYYNGEERAKGNILERFSAQQFPDLHSELNLSSLELGDSALYFCASTSKSGGVNEQFFGPGTRLTVL.

The chain carries TRBV20-1 and TRBJ1-3; D gene uncertain. The CDR3 consists of 13 residues. Germline V gene data show CDR1 as DFQATT and CDR2 as SNEGSKA (reference sequence). V shed 3 bases and J shed 0 bases, with 6 bases lying between them. CDR3 region: CSARQFSGNTIYF. The CDR3 DNA reads TGCAGTGCTAGGCAGTTCTCTGGAAACACCATATATTTT.

This clonotype has more than one count but fewer than ten. This chain connects TRBV18 to TRBJ2-7, with 8 bases lining up with TRBD1. CDR1 KGHSH and CDR2 LQKENI come from the germline V gene. The CDR3 covers 13 residues. The junction had 3 bases not matched to a gene; V was cut back by 3 bases and J by 5 bases. The CDR3 spells CASSPDRAHEQYV. The CDR3 region has the DNA TGTGCCAGCTCACCGGACAGGGCCCACGAGCAGTACGTC.

This clonotype was seen a handful of times. This rearrangement joins TRBV11-1 to TRBJ1-1; a weak D match, TRBD1 (5 bases). Trimming took 3 bases from V and 5 from J, leaving 10 bases between them. This CDR3 has 13 residues. Germline V gives CDR1 SGHAT, CDR2 FQDESV (reference sequence). The CDR3 loop reads CASSFQGWTEAFF. For the CDR3, the DNA is TGTGCCAGCAGCTTCCAGGGTTGGACTGAAGCTTTCTTT.

The chain couples TRBV7-3 to TRBJ2-3; TRBD2 aligns across 9 bases. The germline gives CDR1 SGHTA, CDR2 FQGTGA. J was trimmed by 1 base and V by 5 bases; bases with no gene match: 4. The CDR3 extends over 15 amino acids. CDR3 loop: CASSPSGDRTDTQYF. The CDR3 coding sequence is TGTGCCAGCAGCCCTAGCGGGGACCGCACAGATACGCAGTATTTT.

This clonotype was seen only a few times. The chain uses TRBV6-2 or TRBV6-3 and TRBJ1-1, with D maybe TRBD1 (5 bases). The length of the CDR3 is 15 residues. The germline V gene has CDR1 MNHEY and CDR2 SVGEGT. V gave up 6 bases and J gave up 7 bases, with 21 bases separating them. The CDR3 DNA sequence: TGTGCCAGCAGGCCGCTCCGGGACGGTCATTTTGAAGCTTTCTTT. Its translation is CASRPLRDGHFEAFF.

The sample holds a few counts of this clonotype. The chain is built from TRBV4-1 and TRBJ2-3; D is undetermined. The germline V gene has CDR1 MGHRA and CDR2 YSYEKL. This CDR3 has 14 amino acids. Trimming took 3 bases from V and 5 from J, leaving 12 bases between them. CDR3 sequence: CASSQEWDLDTQYF. As DNA, the CDR3 is TGCGCCAGCAGCCAGGAGTGGGATTTAGATACGCAGTATTTT.